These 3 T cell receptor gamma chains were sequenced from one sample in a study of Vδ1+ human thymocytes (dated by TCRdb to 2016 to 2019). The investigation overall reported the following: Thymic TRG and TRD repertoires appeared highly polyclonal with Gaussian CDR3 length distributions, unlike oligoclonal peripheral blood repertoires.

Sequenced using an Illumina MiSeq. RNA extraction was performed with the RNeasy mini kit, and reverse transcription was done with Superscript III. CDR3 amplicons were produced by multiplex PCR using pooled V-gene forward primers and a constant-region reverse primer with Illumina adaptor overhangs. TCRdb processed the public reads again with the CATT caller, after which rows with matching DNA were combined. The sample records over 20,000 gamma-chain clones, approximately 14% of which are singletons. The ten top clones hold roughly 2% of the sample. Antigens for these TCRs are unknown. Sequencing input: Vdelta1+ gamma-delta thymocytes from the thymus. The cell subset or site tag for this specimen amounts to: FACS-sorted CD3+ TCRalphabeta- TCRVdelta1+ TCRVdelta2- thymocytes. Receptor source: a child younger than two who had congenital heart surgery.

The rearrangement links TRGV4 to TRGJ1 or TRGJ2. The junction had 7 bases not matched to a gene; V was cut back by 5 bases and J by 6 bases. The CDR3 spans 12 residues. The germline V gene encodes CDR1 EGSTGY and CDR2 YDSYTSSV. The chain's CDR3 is CATWGRGYKKLF. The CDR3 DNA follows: TGTGCCACCTGGGGCCGGGGTTATAAGAAACTCTTT.

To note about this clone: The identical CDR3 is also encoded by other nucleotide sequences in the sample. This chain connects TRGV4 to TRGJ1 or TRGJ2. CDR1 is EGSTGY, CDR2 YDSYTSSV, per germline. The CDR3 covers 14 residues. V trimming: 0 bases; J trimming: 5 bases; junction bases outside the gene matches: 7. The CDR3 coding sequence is TGTGCCACCTGGGATGGGCCCCCGAATTATAAGAAACTCTTT. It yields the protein CATWDGPPNYKKLF.

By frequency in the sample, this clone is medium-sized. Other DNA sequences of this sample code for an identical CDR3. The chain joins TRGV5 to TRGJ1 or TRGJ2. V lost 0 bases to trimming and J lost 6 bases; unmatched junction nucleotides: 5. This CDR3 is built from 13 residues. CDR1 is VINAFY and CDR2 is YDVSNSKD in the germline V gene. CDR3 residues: CATWDRRGYKKLF. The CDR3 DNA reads TGTGCCACCTGGGACAGGCGGGGTTATAAGAAACTCTTT.